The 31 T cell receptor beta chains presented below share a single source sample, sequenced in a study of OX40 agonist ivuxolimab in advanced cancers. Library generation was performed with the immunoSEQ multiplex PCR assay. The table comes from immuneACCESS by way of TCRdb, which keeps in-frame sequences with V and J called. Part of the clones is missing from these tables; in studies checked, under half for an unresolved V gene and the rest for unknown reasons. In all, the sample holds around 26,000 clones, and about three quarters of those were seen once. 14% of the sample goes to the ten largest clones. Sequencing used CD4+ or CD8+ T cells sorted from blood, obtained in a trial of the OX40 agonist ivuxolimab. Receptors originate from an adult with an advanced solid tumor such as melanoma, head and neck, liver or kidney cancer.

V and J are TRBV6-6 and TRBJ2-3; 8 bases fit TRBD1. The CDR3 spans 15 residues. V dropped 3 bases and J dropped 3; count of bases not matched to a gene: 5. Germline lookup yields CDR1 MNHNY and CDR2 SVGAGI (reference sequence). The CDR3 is CASSYLGQGTDTQYF. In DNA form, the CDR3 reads TGTGCCAGCAGTTATTTAGGACAGGGAACAGATACGCAGTATTTT.

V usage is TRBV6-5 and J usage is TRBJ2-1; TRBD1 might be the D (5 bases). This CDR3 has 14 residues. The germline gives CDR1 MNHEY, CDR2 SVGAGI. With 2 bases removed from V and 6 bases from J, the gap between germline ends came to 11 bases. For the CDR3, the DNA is TGTGCCAGCAGTTACCCCGCACAGGTCAATGAGCAGTTCTTC. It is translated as CASSYPAQVNEQFF.

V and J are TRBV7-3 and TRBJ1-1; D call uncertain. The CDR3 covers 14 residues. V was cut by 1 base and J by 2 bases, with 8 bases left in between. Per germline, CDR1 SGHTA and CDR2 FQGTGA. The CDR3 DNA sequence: TGTGCCAGCAGCTTAAATCCGGGAAACACTGAAGCTTTCTTT. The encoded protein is CASSLNPGNTEAFF.

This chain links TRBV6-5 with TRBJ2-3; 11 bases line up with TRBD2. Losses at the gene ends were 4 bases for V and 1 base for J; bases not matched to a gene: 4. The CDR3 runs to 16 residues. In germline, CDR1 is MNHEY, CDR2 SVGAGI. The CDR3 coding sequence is TGTGCCAGCAGTTTCCAGACTAGCGGGGGCACAGATACGCAGTATTTT. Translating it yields CASSFQTSGGTDTQYF.

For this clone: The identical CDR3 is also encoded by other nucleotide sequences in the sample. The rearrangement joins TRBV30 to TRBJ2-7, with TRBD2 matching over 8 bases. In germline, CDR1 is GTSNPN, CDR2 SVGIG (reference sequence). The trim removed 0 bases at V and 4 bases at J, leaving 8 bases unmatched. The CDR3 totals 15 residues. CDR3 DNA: TGTGCCTGGAGTGTCGGGGCGGGGGGCCCGTACGAGCAGTACTTC. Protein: CAWSVGAGGPYEQYF.

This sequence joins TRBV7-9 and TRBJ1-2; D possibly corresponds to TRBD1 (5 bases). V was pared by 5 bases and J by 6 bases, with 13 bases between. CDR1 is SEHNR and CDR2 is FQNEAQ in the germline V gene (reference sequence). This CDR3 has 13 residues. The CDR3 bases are TGTGCCAGCAGCGGGGACGGGCTGGATGGCTACACCTTC. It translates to CASSGDGLDGYTF. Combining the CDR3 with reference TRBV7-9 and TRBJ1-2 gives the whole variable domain DTGVSQNPRHKITKRGQNVTFRCDPISEHNRLYWYRQTLGQGPEFLTYFQNEAQLEKSRLLSDRFSAERPKGSFSTLEIQRTEQGDSAMYLCASSGDGLDGYTFGSGTRLTVV.

The CDR3 nucleotides read TGTGCCTGGACCCAACCGACAGCCGAGGGAGAAAAACTGTTTTTT. Residues: CAWTQPTAEGEKLFF. This rearrangement joins TRBV30 to TRBJ1-4; D may be TRBD1 (5 bases). This CDR3 contains 15 residues. Per the germline V gene, CDR1 is GTSNPN and CDR2 is SVGIG (reference sequence). V lost 4 bases to trimming and J lost 8 bases, with 20 bases between them.

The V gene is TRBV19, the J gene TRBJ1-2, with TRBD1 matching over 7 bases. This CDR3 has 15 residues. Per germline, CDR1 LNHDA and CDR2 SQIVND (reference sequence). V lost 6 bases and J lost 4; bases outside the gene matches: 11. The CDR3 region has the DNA TGTGCCAGTAGAGACAGGGAATGGTATGGCTATGGCTACACCTTC. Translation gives CASRDREWYGYGYTF.

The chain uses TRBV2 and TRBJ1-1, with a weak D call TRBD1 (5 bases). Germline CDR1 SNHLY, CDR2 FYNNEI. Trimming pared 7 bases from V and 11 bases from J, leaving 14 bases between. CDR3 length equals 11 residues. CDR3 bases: TGTGCCAGCACCCCCGGGGGTGACGCTTTCTTT. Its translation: CASTPGGDAFF.

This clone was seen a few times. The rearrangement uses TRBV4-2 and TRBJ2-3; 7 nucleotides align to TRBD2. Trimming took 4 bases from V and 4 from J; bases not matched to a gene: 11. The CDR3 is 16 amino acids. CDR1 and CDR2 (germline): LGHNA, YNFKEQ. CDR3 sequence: CASSLTEAGPSDTQYF. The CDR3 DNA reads TGTGCCAGCAGCCTAACGGAAGCGGGGCCCTCAGATACGCAGTATTTT.

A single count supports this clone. The CDR3 coding sequence is TGTGCCATCAGTGAGCCTCGGACAGGCTCCAATGAGCAGTTCTTC. It specifies CAISEPRTGSNEQFF. The rearrangement joins TRBV10-3 to TRBJ2-1, with 7 bases fitting TRBD1. CDR1 and CDR2 from the germline V gene are ENHRY and SYGVKD. V gave up 2 bases and J gave up 6 bases; unmatched junction bases: 7. This CDR3 is built from 15 residues.

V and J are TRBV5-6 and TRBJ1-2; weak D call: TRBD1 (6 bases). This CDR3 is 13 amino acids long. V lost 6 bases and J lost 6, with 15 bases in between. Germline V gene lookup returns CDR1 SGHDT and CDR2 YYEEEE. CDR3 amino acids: CASTLGGPDGYTF. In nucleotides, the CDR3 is TGTGCCAGCACCCTCGGGGGGCCAGATGGCTACACCTTC.

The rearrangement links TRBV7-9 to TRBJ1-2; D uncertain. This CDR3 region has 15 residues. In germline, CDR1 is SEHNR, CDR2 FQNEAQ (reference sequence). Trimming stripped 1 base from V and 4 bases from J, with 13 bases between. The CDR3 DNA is TGTGCCAGCAGCTTAGTACTACCACTTTCCTATGGCTACACCTTC. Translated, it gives CASSLVLPLSYGYTF.

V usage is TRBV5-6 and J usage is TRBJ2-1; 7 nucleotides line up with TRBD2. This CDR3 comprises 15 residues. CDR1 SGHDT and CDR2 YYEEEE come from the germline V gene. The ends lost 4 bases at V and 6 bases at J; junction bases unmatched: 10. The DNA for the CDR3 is TGTGCCAGCAGCCACGGGACCGGGAGGATCAATGAGCAGTTCTTC. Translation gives CASSHGTGRINEQFF. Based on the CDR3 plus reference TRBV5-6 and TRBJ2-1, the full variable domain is DAGVTQSPTHLIKTRGQQVTLRCSPKSGHDTVSWYQQALGQGPQFIFQYYEEEERQRGNFPDRFSGHQFPNYSSELNVNALLLGDSALYLCASSHGTGRINEQFFGPGTRLTVL.

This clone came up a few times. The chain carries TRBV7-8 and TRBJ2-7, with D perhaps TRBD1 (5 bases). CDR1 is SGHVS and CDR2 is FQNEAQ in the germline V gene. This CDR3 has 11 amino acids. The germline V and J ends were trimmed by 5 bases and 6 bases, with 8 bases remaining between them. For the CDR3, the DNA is TGTGCCAGCAGCCGTAGGGGCGAGCAGTACTTC. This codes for CASSRRGEQYF. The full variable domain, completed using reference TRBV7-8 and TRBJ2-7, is GAGVSQSPRYKVAKRGQDVALRCDPISGHVSLFWYQQALGQGPEFLTYFQNEAQLDKSGLPSDRFFAERPEGSVSTLKIQRTQQEDSAVYLCASSRRGEQYFGPGTRLTVT.

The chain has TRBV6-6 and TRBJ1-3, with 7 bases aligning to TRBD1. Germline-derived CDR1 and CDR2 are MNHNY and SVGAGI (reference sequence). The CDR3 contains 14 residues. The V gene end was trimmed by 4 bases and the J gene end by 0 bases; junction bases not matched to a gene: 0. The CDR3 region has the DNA TGTGCCAGCAGTTGGGACAGCTCTGGAAACACCATATATTTT. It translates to CASSWDSSGNTIYF.

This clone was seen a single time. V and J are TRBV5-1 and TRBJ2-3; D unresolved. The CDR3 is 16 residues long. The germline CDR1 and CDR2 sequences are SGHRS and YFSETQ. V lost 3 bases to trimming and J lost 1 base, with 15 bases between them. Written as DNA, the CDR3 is TGCGCCAGCAGCTGGGAAGATACCGATGGCACAGATACGCAGTATTTT. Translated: CASSWEDTDGTDTQYF.

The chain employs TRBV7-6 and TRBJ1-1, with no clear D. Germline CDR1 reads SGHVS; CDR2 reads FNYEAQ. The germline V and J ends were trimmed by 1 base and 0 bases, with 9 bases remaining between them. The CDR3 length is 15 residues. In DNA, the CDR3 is TGTGCCAGCAGCTTAGGTCTGGTAATGAACACTGAAGCTTTCTTT. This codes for CASSLGLVMNTEAFF. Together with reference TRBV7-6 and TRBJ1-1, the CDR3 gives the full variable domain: GAGVSQSPRYKVTKRGQDVALRCDPISGHVSLYWYRQALGQGPEFLTYFNYEAQQDKSGLPNDRFSAERPEGSISTLTIQRTEQRDSAMYRCASSLGLVMNTEAFFGQGTRLTVV.

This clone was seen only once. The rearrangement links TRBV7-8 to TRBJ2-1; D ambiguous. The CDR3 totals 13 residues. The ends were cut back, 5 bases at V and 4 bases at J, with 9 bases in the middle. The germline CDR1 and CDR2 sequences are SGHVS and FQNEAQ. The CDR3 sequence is CASSLTTYNEQFF. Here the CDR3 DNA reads TGTGCCAGCAGCCTTACTACGTACAATGAGCAGTTCTTC.

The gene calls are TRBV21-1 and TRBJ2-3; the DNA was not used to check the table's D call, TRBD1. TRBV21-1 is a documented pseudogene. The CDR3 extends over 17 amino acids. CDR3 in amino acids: CASSTSGTGVPTDTQYF. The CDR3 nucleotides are TGTGCCAGCAGCACGTCCGGGACAGGAGTACCCACAGATACGCAGTATTTT.

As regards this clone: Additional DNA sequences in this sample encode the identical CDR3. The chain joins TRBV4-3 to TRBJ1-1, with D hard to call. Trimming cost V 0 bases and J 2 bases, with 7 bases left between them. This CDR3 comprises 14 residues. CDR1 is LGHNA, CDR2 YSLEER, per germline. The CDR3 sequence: CASSQDIGNTEAFF. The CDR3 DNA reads TGCGCCAGCAGCCAAGATATAGGAAACACTGAAGCTTTCTTT.

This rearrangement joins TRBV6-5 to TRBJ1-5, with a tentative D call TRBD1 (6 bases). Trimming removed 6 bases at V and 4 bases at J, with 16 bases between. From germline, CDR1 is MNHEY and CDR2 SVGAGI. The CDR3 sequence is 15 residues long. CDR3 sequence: CASSPGFGTNQPQHF. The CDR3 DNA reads TGTGCCAGCAGCCCAGGTTTCGGGACAAATCAGCCCCAGCATTTT.

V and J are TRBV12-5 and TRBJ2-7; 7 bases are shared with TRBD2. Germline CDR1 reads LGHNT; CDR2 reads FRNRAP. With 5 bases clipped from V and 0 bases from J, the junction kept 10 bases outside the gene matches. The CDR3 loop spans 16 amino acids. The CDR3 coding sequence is TGTGCTAGTGGTGGGGCGCTGGGGGGGAGCTCCTACGAGCAGTACTTC. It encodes CASGGALGGSSYEQYF.

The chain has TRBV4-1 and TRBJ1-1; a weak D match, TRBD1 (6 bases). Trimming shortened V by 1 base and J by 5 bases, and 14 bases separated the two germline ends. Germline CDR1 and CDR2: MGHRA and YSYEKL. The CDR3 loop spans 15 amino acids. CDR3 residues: CASSQVKTQGTEAFF. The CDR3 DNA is TGCGCCAGCAGCCAAGTAAAGACCCAGGGGACTGAAGCTTTCTTT.

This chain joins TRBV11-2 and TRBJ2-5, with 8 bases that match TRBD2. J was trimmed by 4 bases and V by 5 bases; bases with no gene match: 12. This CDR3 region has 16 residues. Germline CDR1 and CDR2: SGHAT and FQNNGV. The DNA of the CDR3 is TGTGCCAGCAGCGAATCCGTCACGGGGGGGCGAGAGACCCAGTACTTC. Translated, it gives CASSESVTGGRETQYF.

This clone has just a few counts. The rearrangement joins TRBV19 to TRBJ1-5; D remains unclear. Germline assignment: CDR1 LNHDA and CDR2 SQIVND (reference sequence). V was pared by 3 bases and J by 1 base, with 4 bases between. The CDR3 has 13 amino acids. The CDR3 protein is CASSIQSNQPQHF. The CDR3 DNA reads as TGTGCCAGTAGTATTCAGAGCAATCAGCCCCAGCATTTT.

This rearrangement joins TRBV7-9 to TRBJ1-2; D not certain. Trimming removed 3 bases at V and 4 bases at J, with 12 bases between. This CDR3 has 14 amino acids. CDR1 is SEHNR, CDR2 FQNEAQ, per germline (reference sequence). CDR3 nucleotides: TGTGCCAGCAGCTTGACGCCAGGCCGCTATGGCTACACCTTC. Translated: CASSLTPGRYGYTF. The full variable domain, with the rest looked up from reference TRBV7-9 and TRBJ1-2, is DTGVSQNPRHKITKRGQNVTFRCDPISEHNRLYWYRQTLGQGPEFLTYFQNEAQLEKSRLLSDRFSAERPKGSFSTLEIQRTEQGDSAMYLCASSLTPGRYGYTFGSGTRLTVV.

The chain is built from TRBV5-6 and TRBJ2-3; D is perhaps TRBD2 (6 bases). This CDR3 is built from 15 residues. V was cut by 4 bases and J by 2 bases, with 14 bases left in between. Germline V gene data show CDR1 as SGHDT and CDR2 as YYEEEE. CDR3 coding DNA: TGTGCCAGCAGCATGCGGGACCATTACACAGATACGCAGTATTTT. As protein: CASSMRDHYTDTQYF.

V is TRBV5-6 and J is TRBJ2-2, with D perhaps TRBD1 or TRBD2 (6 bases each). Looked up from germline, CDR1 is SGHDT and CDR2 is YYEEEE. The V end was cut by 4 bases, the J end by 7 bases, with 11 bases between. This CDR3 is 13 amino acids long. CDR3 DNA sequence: TGTGCCAGCAGCCCCGGGGGCAGCGGGGAGCTGTTTTTT. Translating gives CASSPGGSGELFF.

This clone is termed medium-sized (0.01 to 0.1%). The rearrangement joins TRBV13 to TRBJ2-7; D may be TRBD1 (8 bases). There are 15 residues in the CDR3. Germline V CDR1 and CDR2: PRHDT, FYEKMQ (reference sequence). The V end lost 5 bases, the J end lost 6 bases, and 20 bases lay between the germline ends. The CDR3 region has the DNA TGTGCCAGCAGCGCGGGGGACAGGCCCCTCCTCGAGCAGTACTTC. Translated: CASSAGDRPLLEQYF.

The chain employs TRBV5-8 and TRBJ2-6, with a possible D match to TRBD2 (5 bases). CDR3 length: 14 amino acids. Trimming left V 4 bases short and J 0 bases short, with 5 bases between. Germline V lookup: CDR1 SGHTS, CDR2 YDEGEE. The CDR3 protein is CASSAGSGANVLTF. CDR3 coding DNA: TGTGCCAGCAGCGCGGGCTCTGGGGCCAACGTCCTGACTTTC.